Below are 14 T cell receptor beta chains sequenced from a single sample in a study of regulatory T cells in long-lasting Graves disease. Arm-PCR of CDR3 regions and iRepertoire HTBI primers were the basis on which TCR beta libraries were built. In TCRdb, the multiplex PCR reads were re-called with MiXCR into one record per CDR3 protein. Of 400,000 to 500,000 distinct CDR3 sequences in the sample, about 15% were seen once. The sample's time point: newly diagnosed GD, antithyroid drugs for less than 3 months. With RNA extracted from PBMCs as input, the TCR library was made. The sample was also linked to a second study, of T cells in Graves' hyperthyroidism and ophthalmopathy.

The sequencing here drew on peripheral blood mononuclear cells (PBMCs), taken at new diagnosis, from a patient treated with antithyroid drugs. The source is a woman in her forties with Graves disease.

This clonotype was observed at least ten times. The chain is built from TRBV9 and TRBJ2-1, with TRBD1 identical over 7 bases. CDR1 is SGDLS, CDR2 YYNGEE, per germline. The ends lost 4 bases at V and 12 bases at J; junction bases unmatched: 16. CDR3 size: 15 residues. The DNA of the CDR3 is TGTGCCAGCAGCCCCGGTGGACAGGCCGCCCGGGGGCAGTTCTTC. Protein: CASSPGGQAARGQFF.

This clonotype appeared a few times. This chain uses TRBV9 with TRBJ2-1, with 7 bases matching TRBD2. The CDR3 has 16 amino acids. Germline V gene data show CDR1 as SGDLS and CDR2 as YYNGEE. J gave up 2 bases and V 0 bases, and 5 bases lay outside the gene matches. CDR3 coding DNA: TGTGCCAGCAGCGTAGATGGGCGGGAGACCTACAATGAGCAGTTCTTC. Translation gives CASSVDGRETYNEQFF.

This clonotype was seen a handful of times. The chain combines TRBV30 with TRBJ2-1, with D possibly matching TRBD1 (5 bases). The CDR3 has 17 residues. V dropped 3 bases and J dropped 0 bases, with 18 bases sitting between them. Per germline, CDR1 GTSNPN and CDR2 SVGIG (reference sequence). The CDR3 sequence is CAWRRDRLSRSYNEQFF. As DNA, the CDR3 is TGTGCCTGGAGAAGAGACAGACTCTCCCGCTCCTACAATGAGCAGTTCTTC.

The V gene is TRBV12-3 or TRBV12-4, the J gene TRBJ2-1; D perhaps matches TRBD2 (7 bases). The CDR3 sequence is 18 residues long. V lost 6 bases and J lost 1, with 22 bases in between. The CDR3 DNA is TGTGCCAGCAGGAAGGGTACAGGGAGTAGCGGGTCCTACAATGAGCAGTTCTTC. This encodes CASRKGTGSSGSYNEQFF.

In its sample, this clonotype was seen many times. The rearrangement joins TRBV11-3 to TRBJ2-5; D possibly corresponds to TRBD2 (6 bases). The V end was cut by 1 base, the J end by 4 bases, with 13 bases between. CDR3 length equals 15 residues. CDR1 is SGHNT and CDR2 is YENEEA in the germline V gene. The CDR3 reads CASSLGWQGGETQYF. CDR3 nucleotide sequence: TGTGCCAGCAGCTTAGGCTGGCAGGGAGGAGAGACCCAGTACTTC.

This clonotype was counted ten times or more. CDR3 in DNA: TGTGCCAGCAGTTTATCCGCGGGAGGTGGGGATACGCAGTATTTT. It yields the protein CASSLSAGGGDTQYF. The genes are TRBV27 and TRBJ2-3; 8 nucleotides line up with TRBD2. From germline, CDR1 is MNHEY and CDR2 SMNVEV (reference sequence). Trimming cost V 0 bases and J 6 bases; bases outside gene matches: 5. The CDR3 runs 15 residues.

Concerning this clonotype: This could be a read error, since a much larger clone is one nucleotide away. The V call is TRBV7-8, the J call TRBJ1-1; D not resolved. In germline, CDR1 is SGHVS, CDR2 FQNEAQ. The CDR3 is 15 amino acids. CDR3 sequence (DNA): TGTGCCAGCAGCCCCCATGAGTTTTTGAACACTGAAGATTTCTTT. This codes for CASSPHEFLNTEDFF.

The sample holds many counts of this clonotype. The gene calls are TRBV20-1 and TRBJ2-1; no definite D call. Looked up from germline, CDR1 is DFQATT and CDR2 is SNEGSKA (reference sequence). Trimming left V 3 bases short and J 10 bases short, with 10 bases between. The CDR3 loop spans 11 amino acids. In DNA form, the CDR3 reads TGCAGTGCTAGTAAAGTAGGAGAGCAGTTCTTC. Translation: CSASKVGEQFF.

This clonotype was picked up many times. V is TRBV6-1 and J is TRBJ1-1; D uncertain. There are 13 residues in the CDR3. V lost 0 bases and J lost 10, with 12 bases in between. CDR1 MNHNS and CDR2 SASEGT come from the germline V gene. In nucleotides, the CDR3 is TGTGCCAGCAGTGAAGCTTCCCTTAGGATAGCTTTCTTT. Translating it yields CASSEASLRIAFF.

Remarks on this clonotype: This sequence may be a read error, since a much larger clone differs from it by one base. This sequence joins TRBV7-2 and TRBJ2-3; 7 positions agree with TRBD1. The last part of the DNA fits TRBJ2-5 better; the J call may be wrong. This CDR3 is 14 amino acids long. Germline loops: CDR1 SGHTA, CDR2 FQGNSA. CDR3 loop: CASSPGQARETQYF. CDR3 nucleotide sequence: TGTGCCAGCAGCCCCGGACAGGCGCGAGAGACCCAGTACTTC.

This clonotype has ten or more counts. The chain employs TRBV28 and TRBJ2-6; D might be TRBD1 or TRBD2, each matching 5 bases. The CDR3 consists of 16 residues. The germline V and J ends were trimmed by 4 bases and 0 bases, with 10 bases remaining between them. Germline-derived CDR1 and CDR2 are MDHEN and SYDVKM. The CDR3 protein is CASSWSGSSGANVLTF. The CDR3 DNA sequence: TGTGCCAGCAGTTGGTCAGGGAGCTCTGGGGCCAACGTCCTGACTTTC.

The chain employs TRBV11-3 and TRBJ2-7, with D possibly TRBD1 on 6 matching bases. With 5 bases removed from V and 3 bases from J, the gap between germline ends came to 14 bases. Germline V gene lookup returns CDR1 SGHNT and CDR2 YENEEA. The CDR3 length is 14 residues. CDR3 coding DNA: TGTGCCAGCAGCCAAACAGGGAAGGGCTACGAGCAGTACTTC. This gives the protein CASSQTGKGYEQYF. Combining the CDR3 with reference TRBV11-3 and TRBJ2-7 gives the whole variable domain EAGVVQSPRYKIIEKKQPVAFWCNPISGHNTLYWYLQNLGQGPELLIRYENEEAVDDSQLPKDRFSAERLKGVDSTLKIQPAELGDSAVYLCASSQTGKGYEQYFGPGTRLTVT.

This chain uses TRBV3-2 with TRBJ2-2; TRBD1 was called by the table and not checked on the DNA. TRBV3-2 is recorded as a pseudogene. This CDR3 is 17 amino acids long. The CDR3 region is CASSQVSGGKNTGELFF. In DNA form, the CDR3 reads TGTGCCAGCAGCCAAGTATCTGGGGGAAAGAACACCGGGGAGCTGTTTTTT.

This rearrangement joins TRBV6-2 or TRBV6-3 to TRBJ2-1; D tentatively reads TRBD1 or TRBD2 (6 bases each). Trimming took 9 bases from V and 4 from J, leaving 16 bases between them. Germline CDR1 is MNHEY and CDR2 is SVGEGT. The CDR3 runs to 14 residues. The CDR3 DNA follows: TGTGCCAGTCGATACCAGGGGACTTACAATGAGCAGTTCTTC. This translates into CASRYQGTYNEQFF.